The rows below give T cell receptor beta chains drawn from one sample of a study of cytomegalovirus exposure and HLA in healthy donors. Measured with immunoSEQ multiplex PCR; TCRdb has only the in-frame clones, and not every one. The sample has 55,000 to 70,000 clones; the top ten hold roughly 2.6%. The sequencing input was PBMCs. The receptors stem from a female donor in good health and CMV-seropositive. The CDR3 runs from the conserved cysteine through the conserved F or W. A D gene is named only where the DNA matches it firmly.

CDR3nt: TGCGCCAGCAGCCGGACAGGGGATAGCAATCAGCCCCAGCATTTT
CDR3aa: CASSRTGDSNQPQHF
j_gene: TRBJ1-5
d_gene: TRBD1
v_gene: TRBV5-1

CDR3nt: TGTGCCTGGAGTACAGGGGGCGAACAGCCCCAGCATTTT
CDR3aa: CAWSTGGEQPQHF
j_gene: TRBJ1-5
d_gene: TRBD1
v_gene: TRBV30

CDR3nt: TGCGCCAGCAGCGGAGCGGGGGGTGTTGAGACCCAGTACTTC
CDR3aa: CASSGAGGVETQYF
j_gene: TRBJ2-5
d_gene: TRBD2
v_gene: TRBV23-1

CDR3nt: TGCGCCAGCAGTCAGGACAGTACTAGTGAAAAACTGTTTTTT
CDR3aa: CASSQDSTSEKLFF
j_gene: TRBJ1-4
d_gene: NA
v_gene: TRBV5-1

CDR3nt: TGTGCCAGCAGTAACTCTCAGGGCCTGTACGAGCAGTACTTC
CDR3aa: CASSNSQGLYEQYF
j_gene: TRBJ2-7
d_gene: NA
v_gene: TRBV5-5

CDR3nt: TGTGCCAGCACTATAGGGGGGGACCAAGAGACCCAGTACTTC
CDR3aa: CASTIGGDQETQYF
j_gene: TRBJ2-5
d_gene: NA
v_gene: TRBV6-5

CDR3nt: TGCGCCAGCAGCTGGGACAGGACCTCTGGAAACACCATATATTTT
CDR3aa: CASSWDRTSGNTIYF
j_gene: TRBJ1-3
d_gene: TRBD1
v_gene: TRBV5-1

CDR3nt: TGTGCCAGCAGTTACTCGTACGGACAGGGGGACGAGCAGTACTTC
CDR3aa: CASSYSYGQGDEQYF
j_gene: TRBJ2-7
d_gene: TRBD1
v_gene: TRBV6-5

CDR3nt: TGTGCCTGTCACACCAAGGGGTCAGATACGCAGTATTTT
CDR3aa: CACHTKGSDTQYF
j_gene: TRBJ2-3
d_gene: NA
v_gene: TRBV30

CDR3nt: TGTGCCAGCAGCTTAGCGCGGACAGAGAGGGGTACAGATACGCAGTATTTT
CDR3aa: CASSLARTERGTDTQYF
j_gene: TRBJ2-3
d_gene: NA
v_gene: TRBV7-2

CDR3nt: TGCGCCAGCAGCTCAGACTTGAACACCGGGGAGCTGTTTTTT
CDR3aa: CASSSDLNTGELFF
j_gene: TRBJ2-2
d_gene: NA
v_gene: TRBV5-1

CDR3nt: TGTGCCAGCAGTCCCGGGACTAGCGGGGGACCCTACGAGCAGTACTTC
CDR3aa: CASSPGTSGGPYEQYF
j_gene: TRBJ2-7
d_gene: TRBD2
v_gene: TRBV28

CDR3nt: TGTGCCAGCAGTGCCACAGGGGCCCCCGGGGAGCTGTTTTTT
CDR3aa: CASSATGAPGELFF
j_gene: TRBJ2-2
d_gene: TRBD1
v_gene: TRBV6-4

CDR3nt: TGTGCCAGCAGCACAGACAGGGTCTCCTACGAGCAGTACTTC
CDR3aa: CASSTDRVSYEQYF
j_gene: TRBJ2-7
d_gene: TRBD1
v_gene: TRBV7-8

CDR3nt: TGTGCCAGCAGCCCGGAGGGAGGGCGGGGGAACACTGAAGCTTTCTTT
CDR3aa: CASSPEGGRGNTEAFF
j_gene: TRBJ1-1
d_gene: NA
v_gene: TRBV6-4

CDR3nt: TGTGCCTGGAGTATCGGGGAGGTTGGGGGCTACACCTTC
CDR3aa: CAWSIGEVGGYTF
j_gene: TRBJ1-2
d_gene: NA
v_gene: TRBV30

CDR3nt: TGTGCCACCAGCTCCAACCGCGGAGGAAACACCATATATTTT
CDR3aa: CATSSNRGGNTIYF
j_gene: TRBJ1-3
d_gene: NA
v_gene: TRBV15

CDR3nt: TGTGCCAGCAGTTCAGGGTCTTCGGGGGCCAACGTCCTGACTTTC
CDR3aa: CASSSGSSGANVLTF
j_gene: TRBJ2-6
d_gene: NA
v_gene: TRBV6-5

CDR3nt: TGTGCCAGCAGCCGGTTCGGGACATCTACCTATGGCTACACCTTC
CDR3aa: CASSRFGTSTYGYTF
j_gene: TRBJ1-2
d_gene: NA
v_gene: TRBV28

CDR3nt: TGTGCCAGCAGCTTAGGGCAGACAGCAACTAATGAAAAACTGTTTTTT
CDR3aa: CASSLGQTATNEKLFF
j_gene: TRBJ1-4
d_gene: NA
v_gene: TRBV11-2

CDR3nt: TGTGCCAGCAGTCCGGGGGGGTGGAGCACTGAAGCTTTCTTT
CDR3aa: CASSPGGWSTEAFF
j_gene: TRBJ1-1
d_gene: NA
v_gene: TRBV6-5

CDR3nt: TGTGCCAGTAGCCCCGTTAGCGGGAGAAGCTCCGACAATGAGCAGTTCTTC
CDR3aa: CASSPVSGRSSDNEQFF
j_gene: TRBJ2-1
d_gene: TRBD2
v_gene: TRBV19

CDR3nt: TGCGCCAGCAGCGGTGGACAGGGGCCGGGGGACGAGCAGTACTTC
CDR3aa: CASSGGQGPGDEQYF
j_gene: TRBJ2-7
d_gene: TRBD1
v_gene: TRBV5-1

CDR3nt: TGCAGCGGCCAACAGGGGTCCCTCGACACTGAAGCTTTCTTT
CDR3aa: CSGQQGSLDTEAFF
j_gene: TRBJ1-1
d_gene: TRBD1
v_gene: TRBV29-1

CDR3nt: TGCGCCAGCAGCCTCGTGGTGGGGGGAACTCACTACGAGCAGTACTTC
CDR3aa: CASSLVVGGTHYEQYF
j_gene: TRBJ2-7
d_gene: NA
v_gene: TRBV5-1

CDR3nt: TGTGCCAGCAGCTTGGGGACAGCTAACTATGGCTACACCTTC
CDR3aa: CASSLGTANYGYTF
j_gene: TRBJ1-2
d_gene: TRBD1
v_gene: TRBV11-1

CDR3nt: TGTGCCAGCAGCCCCGGGGAGGACACCATATATTTT
CDR3aa: CASSPGEDTIYF
j_gene: TRBJ1-3
d_gene: NA
v_gene: TRBV9

CDR3nt: TGCAGTGCCACCGGAGCGGAGACCCAGTACTTC
CDR3aa: CSATGAETQYF
j_gene: TRBJ2-5
d_gene: NA
v_gene: TRBV20-1

CDR3nt: TGTGCCAGCCGACAGGGGATAGAGACCCAGTACTTC
CDR3aa: CASRQGIETQYF
j_gene: TRBJ2-5
d_gene: TRBD1
v_gene: TRBV2

CDR3nt: TGTGCCAGCTCGCCCCGACTAGCGGGGGCGAGCACAGATACGCAGTATTTT
CDR3aa: CASSPRLAGASTDTQYF
j_gene: TRBJ2-3
d_gene: TRBD2
v_gene: TRBV18

CDR3nt: TGTGCCAGCAGTGACGGGGCGGGGGAGGTGGAGACCCAGTACTTC
CDR3aa: CASSDGAGEVETQYF
j_gene: TRBJ2-5
d_gene: TRBD2
v_gene: TRBV6-1

CDR3nt: TGTGCCACCAGCAGGTCAACCGAGAGCTCCTACGAGCAGTACTTC
CDR3aa: CATSRSTESSYEQYF
j_gene: TRBJ2-7
d_gene: NA
v_gene: TRBV15